These T cell receptor beta chains were read from a single sample in a study of blood T cell repertoires in COVID-19. Assay used: immunoSEQ multiplex PCR; TCRdb lists only in-frame clones, some missing. This repertoire shows 110,000 to 150,000 clones, about 80% found once; its top ten account for more than 7%. The specimen sequenced was peripheral blood. The receptors shown here come from a human donor in a cohort sampled during active COVID-19. Both conserved end residues are part of each CDR3. A D gene is named only where the DNA matches it firmly. The size field is filled for only some rows; it gives once, few, many or a size class.

D gene	clone size	V gene	J gene	CDR3 protein	CDR3 DNA
NA	NA	TRBV7-5	TRBJ2-7	CARSQKTGDSYEQYF	TGTGCCAGAAGCCAAAAGACAGGGGACTCCTACGAGCAGTACTTC
NA	once	TRBV28	TRBJ2-1	CASSSPSKGEDNEQFF	TGTGCCAGCAGTTCCCCGTCGAAGGGGGAAGACAATGAGCAGTTCTTC
NA	NA	TRBV19	TRBJ2-2	CASTPTGGGELFF	TGTGCCAGTACCCCAACGGGTGGCGGGGAGCTGTTTTTT
TRBD1	NA	TRBV28	TRBJ2-7	CASTRRTGGTEQYF	TGTGCCAGCACCCGCCGGACAGGGGGAACCGAGCAGTACTTC
NA	NA	TRBV6-1	TRBJ1-4	CASSEGPTGRSEKLFF	TGTGCCAGCAGTGAAGGACCGACAGGCCGCAGCGAAAAACTGTTTTTT
TRBD2	NA	TRBV18	TRBJ2-1	CASSPTSGVQFF	TGTGCCAGCTCCCCTACTAGCGGCGTGCAGTTCTTC
TRBD1	NA	TRBV6-2/TRBV6-3	TRBJ1-6	CASSPRGFPTGALRSPLHF	TGTGCCAGCAGCCCTCGAGGATTCCCGACAGGGGCGCTTCGGTCACCCCTCCACTTT
NA	NA	TRBV5-4	TRBJ2-2	CASSLKPTGNTGELFF	TGTGCCAGCAGCTTAAAGCCGACAGGGAACACCGGGGAGCTGTTTTTT
TRBD1	few	TRBV18	TRBJ2-7	CASSPARGLHEQYF	TGTGCCAGCTCACCAGCCAGGGGGCTACACGAGCAGTACTTC
NA	NA	TRBV11-2	TRBJ2-2	CASSLVQGGTGELFF	TGTGCCAGCAGCTTAGTGCAGGGGGGCACCGGGGAGCTGTTTTTT
NA	NA	TRBV7-2	TRBJ2-1	CASSLRREHNEQFF	TGTGCCAGCAGCTTACGCCGGGAGCACAATGAGCAGTTCTTC
TRBD1	NA	TRBV6-5	TRBJ1-5	CASSTDRGTQPQHF	TGTGCCAGCAGCACGGACAGGGGGACCCAGCCCCAGCATTTT
TRBD2	NA	TRBV27	TRBJ2-5	CASSLSQRGARETQYF	TGTGCCAGCAGTTTATCCCAGCGGGGGGCCCGTGAGACCCAGTACTTC
NA	NA	TRBV28	TRBJ1-2	CASSSPGGGNYGYTF	TGTGCCAGCAGTTCTCCGGGGGGGGGAAACTATGGCTACACCTTC
NA	NA	TRBV5-1	TRBJ2-7	CASSLANVGDQEYF	TGCGCCAGCAGCTTGGCCAACGTAGGCGACCAGGAGTACTTC
NA	many	TRBV5-4	TRBJ1-4	CASSTKLSTNEKLFF	TGTGCCAGCAGCACGAAACTGAGTACTAATGAAAAACTGTTTTTT
NA	NA	TRBV5-4	TRBJ1-6	CASSPFLDSPLHF	TGTGCCAGCAGCCCCTTTCTAGATTCACCCCTCCACTTT
NA	NA	TRBV11-1	TRBJ1-1	CASSPEGFTEAFF	TGTGCCAGCAGCCCGGAGGGTTTCACTGAAGCTTTCTTT
NA	NA	TRBV5-4	TRBJ2-1	CASSLGGGGSYNEQFF	TGTGCCAGCAGTCTTGGGGGGGGCGGGTCCTACAATGAGCAGTTCTTC
NA	NA	TRBV20-1	TRBJ2-1	CSASASSYNEQFF	TGCAGTGCTAGTGCTAGCTCCTACAATGAGCAGTTCTTC
TRBD2	NA	TRBV12-5	TRBJ2-1	CASGLVASGGAHEQFF	TGTGCTAGTGGTTTGGTTGCTAGCGGGGGGGCCCATGAGCAGTTCTTC
NA	NA	TRBV27	TRBJ1-1	CASSYSTGRSEAFF	TGTGCCAGCAGTTACAGTACCGGGAGGTCGGAAGCTTTCTTT
NA	NA	TRBV5-1	TRBJ2-7	CASSPRGSYEQYF	TGCGCCAGCAGCCCCAGGGGATCCTACGAGCAGTACTTC
TRBD1	NA	TRBV5-4	TRBJ2-5	CASSWGTGRGETQYF	TGTGCCAGCAGCTGGGGGACAGGGAGGGGAGAGACCCAGTACTTC
TRBD2	once	TRBV12-5	TRBJ2-3	CASGLARGVGTDTQYF	TGTGCTAGTGGTTTGGCCCGGGGGGTCGGCACAGATACGCAGTATTTT
NA	NA	TRBV5-1	TRBJ2-3	CASSATPGRTDTQYF	TGCGCCAGCAGCGCAACCCCAGGTAGGACAGATACGCAGTATTTT
TRBD1	NA	TRBV11-1	TRBJ1-2	CASSLGQGIGYTF	TGTGCCAGCAGCCTGGGACAGGGGATCGGCTACACCTTC
NA	NA	TRBV19	TRBJ1-1	CASSVADGVSFF	TGTGCCAGTAGTGTCGCCGACGGGGTATCTTTCTTT
TRBD2	NA	TRBV7-2	TRBJ2-5	CASSPGGQETQYF	TGTGCCAGCAGCCCGGGGGGACAAGAGACCCAGTACTTC
NA	NA	TRBV24-1	TRBJ1-4	CATSDVGEKLFF	TGTGCCACCAGTGATGTCGGGGAAAAACTGTTTTTT
TRBD1	NA	TRBV10-3	TRBJ2-7	CATTRPGQGHEQYF	TGTGCCACCACCCGTCCGGGACAGGGTCACGAGCAGTACTTC
NA	NA	TRBV5-4	TRBJ1-2	CASSFPGRYGYTF	TGTGCCAGCAGCTTCCCAGGGCGCTATGGCTACACCTTC